This T cell receptor beta chain was identified during a study of blood T cell repertoires in COVID-19. Here immunoSEQ multiplex PCR was the method, and the copy in TCRdb shows in-frame clones only, minus some. The sample gives around 80,000 clones, about 82% of which show up once; around a sixth is in the top ten. Germline V gene lookup returns CDR1 SEHNR and CDR2 FQNEAQ (reference sequence). V shed 5 bases and J 7 bases; nucleotides not matched to a gene: 9. The CDR3 totals 15 residues. V usage is TRBV7-9 and J usage is TRBJ1-4, with 8 positions matching TRBD1. The specimen was peripheral blood. This receptor was taken from a woman aged 80 or over with acute or convalescent COVID-19. In DNA, the CDR3 is TGTGCCAGCAGCCCCCAGGGGGCCGCGACTGAAAAACTGTTTTTT. It translates to CASSPQGAATEKLFF.